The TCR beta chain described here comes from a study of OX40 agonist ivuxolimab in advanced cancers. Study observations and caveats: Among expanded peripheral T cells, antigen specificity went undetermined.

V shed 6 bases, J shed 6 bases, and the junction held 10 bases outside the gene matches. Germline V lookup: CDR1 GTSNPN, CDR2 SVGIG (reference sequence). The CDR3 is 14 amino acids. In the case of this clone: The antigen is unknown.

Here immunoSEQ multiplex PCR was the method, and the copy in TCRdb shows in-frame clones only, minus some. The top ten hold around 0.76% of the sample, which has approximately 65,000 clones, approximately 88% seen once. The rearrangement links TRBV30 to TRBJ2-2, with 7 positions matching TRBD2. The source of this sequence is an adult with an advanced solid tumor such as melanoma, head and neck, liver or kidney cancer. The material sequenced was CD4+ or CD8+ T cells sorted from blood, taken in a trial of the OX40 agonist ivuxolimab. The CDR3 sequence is CACGAGEKAGELFF. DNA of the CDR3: TGTGCCTGCGGGGCGGGGGAGAAGGCCGGGGAGCTGTTTTTT.